This T cell receptor beta chain was profiled in a study of cytotoxic CD8 clonotypes in ibrutinib-treated CLL. Study context: Partial response occurred in about 25 patients and complete response in 2; at median approximately 68 months, approximately 14 remained remitted and roughly 12 progressed. Patients gave response samples after a median around eleven months of treatment, range 6 to 36.

The germline V gene encodes CDR1 LNHDA and CDR2 SQIVND (reference sequence). Trimming took 5 bases from V and 5 from J; bases not matched to a gene: 8. CDR3 length: 14 amino acids. Data came from immunoSEQ multiplex PCR; TCRdb stores just in-frame clones and leaves some out. Of 65,000 to 85,000 clones in the sample, about nine tenths were seen once. The V gene is TRBV19, the J gene TRBJ1-1, with 7 bases matching TRBD1. The receptor was derived from a human donor with chronic lymphocytic leukemia. The input for sequencing was PBMCs, taken after 12 months of ibrutinib treatment. In nucleotides, the CDR3 is TGTGCCAGTAGTCGGTGGCAGGGGGAGACTGAAGCTTTCTTT. Its protein is CASSRWQGETEAFF.